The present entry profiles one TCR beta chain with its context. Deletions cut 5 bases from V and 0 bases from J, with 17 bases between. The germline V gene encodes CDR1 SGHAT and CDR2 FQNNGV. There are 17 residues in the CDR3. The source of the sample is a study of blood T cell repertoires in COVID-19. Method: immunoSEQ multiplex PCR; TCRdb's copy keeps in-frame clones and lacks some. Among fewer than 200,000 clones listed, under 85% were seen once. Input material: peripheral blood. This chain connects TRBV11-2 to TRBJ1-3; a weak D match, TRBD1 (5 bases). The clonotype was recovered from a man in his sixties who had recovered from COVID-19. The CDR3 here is CASSRGDGGYSGNTIYF. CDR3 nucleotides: TGTGCCAGCAGCCGCGGGGACGGCGGATACTCTGGAAACACCATATATTTT.